The next 12 T cell receptor beta chains were all read from a single sample in a study of blood T cell repertoires in COVID-19. Sequencing used immunoSEQ multiplex PCR; TCRdb keeps in-frame clones, though not all of them. The table includes tens of thousands of clones, around 80% detected once. Sequenced: peripheral blood. The source of these receptors is a human donor in a cohort sampled during active COVID-19.

The genes are TRBV5-5 and TRBJ1-2; D is perhaps TRBD1 (6 bases). Germline V CDR1 and CDR2: SGHKS, YYEKEE (reference sequence). The CDR3 runs to 14 residues. The V end lost 2 bases, the J end lost 3 bases, and 11 bases lay between the germline ends. The CDR3 DNA follows: TGTGCCAGCAGCTTAACGACAGGCGACTATGGCTACACCTTC. Translation gives CASSLTTGDYGYTF.

CDR3 DNA sequence: TGTGCCAGCCGTCATCAGGGCTCTGGAAACACCATATATTTT. This sequence encodes CASRHQGSGNTIYF. The J gene is TRBJ1-3, the V gene TRBV28; possible D gene TRBD1, 5 bases. Germline V gene lookup returns CDR1 MDHEN and CDR2 SYDVKM. The CDR3 is 14 amino acids. V lost 8 bases to trimming and J lost 0 bases, with 11 bases between them.

The chain couples TRBV6-2 or TRBV6-3 to TRBJ2-7; the match to TRBD2 covers 8 bases. CDR3 length equals 18 residues. CDR1 is MNHEY and CDR2 is SVGEGT in the germline V gene. V shed 2 bases, J shed 6 bases, and the junction held 18 bases outside the gene matches. The CDR3 sequence: CASSYLPTSAGSQIEQYF. Here the CDR3 DNA reads TGTGCCAGCAGTTACCTTCCGACTAGCGCCGGGTCTCAGATCGAGCAGTACTTC.

This sequence joins TRBV5-1 and TRBJ2-1; 8 bases are shared with TRBD2. The CDR3 length is 15 residues. Germline V gene lookup returns CDR1 SGHRS and CDR2 YFSETQ. The V gene end was trimmed by 6 bases and the J gene end by 4 bases; junction bases not matched to a gene: 9. The CDR3 loop reads CASTPLAGIYNEQFF. The CDR3 DNA reads TGCGCCAGCACCCCCCTAGCGGGCATTTACAATGAGCAGTTCTTC.

This chain links TRBV30 with TRBJ1-3; D unresolved. The germline CDR1 and CDR2 sequences are GTSNPN and SVGIG (reference sequence). V lost 4 bases, J lost 0 bases, and 7 bases lay in between. The CDR3 is made up of 13 amino acids. The CDR3 DNA reads as TGTGCCTGGAACAGCCTCTCTGGAAACACCATATATTTT. It encodes CAWNSLSGNTIYF.

In the case of this clone: The sample contains more than one DNA sequence encoding this CDR3. V is TRBV2 and J is TRBJ2-2; 9 bases fit TRBD1. Germline CDR1 reads SNHLY; CDR2 reads FYNNEI. J gave up 5 bases and V 6 bases, and 10 bases lay outside the gene matches. This CDR3 has 16 residues. In nucleotides, the CDR3 is TGTGCCAGCAGGAGTAACACAGGGGGCAAGACCGGGGAGCTGTTTTTT. This sequence encodes CASRSNTGGKTGELFF.

The chain joins TRBV9 to TRBJ1-2, with 7 nucleotides matching TRBD1. J gave up 2 bases and V 4 bases, and 2 bases lay outside the gene matches. The CDR3 has 13 residues. CDR1 and CDR2 from the germline V gene are SGDLS and YYNGEE. CDR3 amino acids: CASSQQGNYGYTF. The CDR3 DNA sequence: TGTGCCAGCAGCCAACAGGGGAACTATGGCTACACCTTC.

The chain joins TRBV5-1 to TRBJ2-1; 9 bases map to TRBD1. The CDR3 extends over 16 amino acids. Germline CDR1 reads SGHRS; CDR2 reads YFSETQ. V dropped 3 bases and J dropped 8; count of bases not matched to a gene: 12. CDR3 bases: TGCGCCAGCAGCTCAGCCCTCCGGGACAGGGAACATGAGCAGTTCTTC. This encodes CASSSALRDREHEQFF.

The chain carries TRBV27 and TRBJ1-4; a weak D match, TRBD1 (5 bases). V dropped 6 bases and J dropped 4 bases, with 15 bases sitting between them. Germline assignment: CDR1 MNHEY and CDR2 SMNVEV (reference sequence). This CDR3 contains 15 residues. The CDR3 DNA reads TGTGCCAGCAGGGACGGAGGGGCAGGTAATGAAAAACTGTTTTTT. As protein: CASRDGGAGNEKLFF.

This clone has more than one count but fewer than ten. The genes are TRBV3-1 (or the pseudogene TRBV3-2) and TRBJ1-2, with unresolved D. CDR1 is LGHDT and CDR2 is YNNKEL in the germline V gene (reference sequence). The ends were cut back, 2 bases at V and 7 bases at J, with 8 bases in the middle. This CDR3 has 12 amino acids. Here the CDR3 DNA reads TGTGCCAGCAGCCAATCGGGGAGTGGCTACACCTTC. Translating gives CASSQSGSGYTF.

The J gene is TRBJ2-5, the V gene TRBV24-1, with 7 bases matching TRBD1. Germline trimming cut 1 base from V and 1 base from J; bases unmatched to any gene: 17. The length of the CDR3 is 20 residues. Per the germline V gene, CDR1 is KGHDR and CDR2 is SFDVKD. In nucleotides, the CDR3 is TGTGCCACCAGTGATTTCAAACGCAGGGACAGCCGGTCCCCCCAAGAGACCCAGTACTTC. Its translation is CATSDFKRRDSRSPQETQYF.

This clone showed up just once. CDR3 sequence (DNA): TGTGCCAGCAGCTCTCCCCCTCTAGGCAACGAGCAGTACTTC. Residues: CASSSPPLGNEQYF. The chain joins TRBV7-2 to TRBJ2-7, with D uncertain. With 4 bases removed from V and 5 bases from J, the gap between germline ends came to 15 bases. The CDR3 length is 14 residues. The germline V gene encodes CDR1 SGHTA and CDR2 FQGNSA.